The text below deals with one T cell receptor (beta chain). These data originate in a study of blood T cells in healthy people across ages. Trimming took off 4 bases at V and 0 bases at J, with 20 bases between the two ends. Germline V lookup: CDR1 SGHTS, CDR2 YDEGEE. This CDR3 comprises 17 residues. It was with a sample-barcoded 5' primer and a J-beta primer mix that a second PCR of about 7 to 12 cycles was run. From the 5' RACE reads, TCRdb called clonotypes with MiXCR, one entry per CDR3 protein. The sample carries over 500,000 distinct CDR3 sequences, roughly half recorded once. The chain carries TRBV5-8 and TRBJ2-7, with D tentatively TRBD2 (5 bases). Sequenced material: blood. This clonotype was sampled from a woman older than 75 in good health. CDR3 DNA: TGTGCCAGCAGCCGGGCGTTGGTGCCGGGAAGCTCCTACGAGCAGTACTTC. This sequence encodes CASSRALVPGSSYEQYF.